The clone carrying this TCR beta chain has a handful of counts. The antigen is not known. The sample comes from a study of CD8 T cells in ankylosing spondylitis. The CDR3 extends over 14 amino acids. Germline V gene lookup returns CDR1 MNHEY and CDR2 SMNVEV (reference sequence). J gave up 2 bases and V 6 bases, and 5 bases lay outside the gene matches. Using quantitative 5'-RACE with molecular barcodes, the authors made TCR beta libraries. TCRdb re-analysed the 5' RACE reads in MiXCR, keeping a single row per CDR3 protein. This sample has 650,000 to 800,000 distinct CDR3 sequences, with around 20% found just once. Regarding the study as a whole: What appeared characteristic of ankylosing spondylitis blood was a TCR beta motif of fewer than ten highly homologous variants.

Sequences were obtained from blood, either unsorted or a sorted T cell fraction (not recorded which). The TCR originated in a male donor with ankylosing spondylitis. The chain recombines TRBV27 with TRBJ2-7; 9 bases are shared with TRBD1. The CDR3 loop is CASSRDRVAYEQYF. In DNA, the CDR3 is TGTGCCAGCAGCCGGGACAGGGTAGCCTACGAGCAGTACTTC.